This record looks at one T cell receptor beta chain sequence and its context. The antigen is not known. The CDR3 consists of 14 residues. Per the germline V gene, CDR1 is GTSNPN and CDR2 is SVGIG (reference sequence). V dropped 2 bases and J dropped 2 bases, with 13 bases sitting between them. The data stem from a study of cytomegalovirus exposure and HLA in healthy donors. Study-wide results and limits: Presence/absence analyses rested on an assumption that sequencing depth was roughly uniform across donors. Common viral pathogens (according to a later analysis) appeared linked to several of the most significant clusters. Cytomegalovirus association was assigned to 170 or so TCR beta chains. Immune exposure information available was restricted to CMV serostatus.

The PCR employed 60 Vbeta primers together with 13 Jbeta primers. Sequencing used immunoSEQ multiplex PCR; TCRdb keeps in-frame clones, though not all of them. The table records fewer than 200,000 clones, over 80% of them present only once. The TCR originated in a woman in her fifties or sixties in good health and CMV-seropositive. Sequencing was done on a sample of PBMCs. V usage is TRBV30 and J usage is TRBJ2-7; D gene unclear. As DNA, the CDR3 is TGTGCCTGGAGTAAGGCCCGTCGGGCCTACGAGCAGTACTTC. It is translated as CAWSKARRAYEQYF.